This TCR beta chain comes out of a study of control samples from healthy donors and cancer patients. CDR1 and CDR2 (germline): SGHNT, YYREEE (reference sequence). The CDR3 extends over 15 amino acids. Trimming pared 4 bases from V and 4 bases from J, leaving 17 bases between. Some clones are missing from TCRdb's copy, which holds only in-frame ones; the method was immunoSEQ multiplex PCR. The sample contains approximately 90,000 clones, around 85% of which appear only once. The V gene is TRBV5-4, the J gene TRBJ1-1; D gene ambiguous. This receptor was identified in a man in his 70s with lung cancer. Input material: PBMCs. CDR3 residues: CASSPVPAESTEAFF. The CDR3 DNA reads as TGTGCCAGCAGCCCCGTCCCCGCGGAGAGCACTGAAGCTTTCTTT.